This T cell receptor (beta chain) emerged from a study of T cells in Graves' hyperthyroidism and ophthalmopathy. Notes on the study in general: Ophthalmopathy was separated from stable hyperthyroidism by a 13 V-J model.

Amplification of TCR beta CDR3 regions used RNA as the template. First-round RT-PCR of the TCR CDR3 relied on the HTBI primer set. TCRdb analysed the multiplex PCR reads with MiXCR anew, one entry per CDR3 protein. The table lists about 640,000 distinct CDR3 sequences, nearly 45% of them singletons. Germline V gene sequence: CDR1 SGHRS, CDR2 YFSETQ. The CDR3 covers 13 residues. With 4 bases clipped from V and 6 bases from J, the junction kept 5 bases outside the gene matches. At least ten counts were recorded for this clonotype. As yet, its antigen is unknown. The sample consisted of peripheral blood or thyroid tissue (not recorded which). V and J are TRBV5-1 and TRBJ2-7; 9 positions match TRBD1. The receptor was derived from an adult man with Graves' disease, either hyperthyroidism or ophthalmopathy (not recorded which). CDR3 sequence reads: CASSPGQGAEQYF. The CDR3 DNA follows: TGCGCCAGCAGCCCGGGACAGGGAGCCGAGCAGTACTTC.